In this sample, the clone carrying this TCR beta chain turned up a few times. Its antigen is still unknown. TCRdb passed the RT-PCR reads through MiXCR, listing each CDR3 protein once. The table has 800,000 to 1,000,000 distinct CDR3 sequences, 21% seen once. V lost 1 base and J 1 base, leaving 19 bases between the germline ends. The CDR3 has 18 residues. This entry comes from a study of response to subunit inactivated influenza vaccine. Study-wide points: That few new T cells are recruited by each seasonal influenza vaccination was the authors' suggestion.

The chain has TRBV12-3 or TRBV12-4 and TRBJ1-1; D is perhaps TRBD1 (5 bases). The sequencing used PBMCs from blood, collected roughly 5 days after vaccination. This receptor was taken from a man aged 50-59 years who received an inactivated influenza vaccine. The CDR3: CASSLEAGLLVGNTEAFF. The CDR3 DNA follows: TGTGCCAGCAGTTTAGAGGCAGGGTTGTTGGTTGGGAACACTGAAGCTTTCTTT.